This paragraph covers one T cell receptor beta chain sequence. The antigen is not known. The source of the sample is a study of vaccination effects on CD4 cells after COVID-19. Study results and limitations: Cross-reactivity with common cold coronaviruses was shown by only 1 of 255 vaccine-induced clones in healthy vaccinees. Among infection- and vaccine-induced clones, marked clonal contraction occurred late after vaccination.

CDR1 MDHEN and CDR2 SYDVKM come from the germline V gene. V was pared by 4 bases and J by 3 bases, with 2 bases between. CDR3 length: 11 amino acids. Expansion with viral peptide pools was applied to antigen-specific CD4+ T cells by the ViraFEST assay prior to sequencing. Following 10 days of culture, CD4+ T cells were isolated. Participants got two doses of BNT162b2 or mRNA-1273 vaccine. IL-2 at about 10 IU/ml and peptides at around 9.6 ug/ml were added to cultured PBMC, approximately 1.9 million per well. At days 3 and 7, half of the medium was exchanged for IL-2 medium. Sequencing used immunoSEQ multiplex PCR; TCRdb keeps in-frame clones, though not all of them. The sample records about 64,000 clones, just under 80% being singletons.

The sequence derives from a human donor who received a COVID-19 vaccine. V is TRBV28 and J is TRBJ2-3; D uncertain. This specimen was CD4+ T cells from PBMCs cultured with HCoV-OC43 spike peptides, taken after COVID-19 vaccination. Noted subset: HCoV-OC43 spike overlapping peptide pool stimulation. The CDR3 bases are TGTGCCAGCAGTTCAACAGATACGCAGTATTTT. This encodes CASSSTDTQYF.